The 11 T cell receptor beta chains reported below all come from one sample, sequenced in a study of OX40 agonist ivuxolimab in advanced cancers. Assay: immunoSEQ multiplex PCR; the TCRdb copy retains only in-frame clones and omits some. The data contain 90,000 to 100,000 clones, 75% to 90% of them singletons. The sample was CD4+ or CD8+ T cells sorted from blood, taken in a trial of the OX40 agonist ivuxolimab. Every receptor here comes from an adult with an advanced solid tumor such as melanoma, head and neck, liver or kidney cancer.

The chain uses TRBV30 and TRBJ2-1; D ambiguous. V was trimmed by 5 bases and J by 2 bases, leaving 13 bases between them. Per the germline V gene, CDR1 is GTSNPN and CDR2 is SVGIG (reference sequence). This CDR3 spans 14 amino acids. CDR3 nucleotides: TGTGCCTGGTCCGCTGGGAAAACCTACAATGAGCAGTTCTTC. Protein sequence: CAWSAGKTYNEQFF.

The CDR3 loop reads CASSLVGHLAYEQYF. The CDR3 coding sequence is TGTGCCAGCAGCTTAGTAGGGCACCTTGCCTACGAGCAGTACTTC. The J gene is TRBJ2-7, the V gene TRBV7-2; D gene ambiguous. The CDR3 is 15 residues long. CDR1 is SGHTA and CDR2 is FQGNSA in the germline V gene. V lost 1 base to trimming and J lost 2 bases, with 12 bases between them.

This chain joins TRBV6-1 and TRBJ2-7, with a weak D call TRBD1 (5 bases). The CDR3 totals 15 residues. With 4 bases removed from V and 1 base from J, the gap between germline ends came to 14 bases. Per germline, CDR1 MNHNS and CDR2 SASEGT. The CDR3 loop is CASSATGALSYEQYF. The DNA of the CDR3 is TGTGCCAGCAGTGCTACAGGCGCATTATCCTACGAGCAGTACTTC.

This chain uses TRBV7-9 with TRBJ1-1; no definite D call. Germline V CDR1 and CDR2: SEHNR, FQNEAQ (reference sequence). Trimming removed 2 bases at V and 10 bases at J, with 11 bases between. The CDR3 is 12 residues long. CDR3 nucleotides: TGTGCCAGCAGCTTAAATCAAGGAAGAGCTTTCTTT. This encodes CASSLNQGRAFF.

This chain joins TRBV15 and TRBJ1-2; weak D call: TRBD1 (5 bases). Deletions cut 0 bases from V and 4 bases from J, with 15 bases between. The CDR3 has 16 amino acids. Germline lookup yields CDR1 LNHNV and CDR2 YYDKDF (reference sequence). CDR3 bases: TGTGCCACCAGCAGAGATCTTGGAGGGACCATCTATGGCTACACCTTC. Translated, it gives CATSRDLGGTIYGYTF.

The CDR3 loop reads CASSYRRHNEQFF. Here the CDR3 DNA reads TGTGCCAGCAGCTACCGACGCCACAATGAGCAGTTCTTC. This sequence joins TRBV7-2 and TRBJ2-1; D gene unclear. CDR1 and CDR2 (germline): SGHTA, FQGNSA. With 4 bases removed from V and 5 bases from J, the gap between germline ends came to 9 bases. The CDR3 extends over 13 amino acids.

The genes are TRBV6-6 and TRBJ2-5; no firm D call. The ends were cut back, 6 bases at V and 5 bases at J, with 7 bases in the middle. Germline V gene sequence: CDR1 MNHNY, CDR2 SVGAGI (reference sequence). The CDR3 totals 11 residues. The CDR3 coding sequence is TGTGCCAGCAGCCGTCAGGAGACCCAGTACTTC. It codes for CASSRQETQYF.

The CDR3 loop reads CASSVSALPGNYGYTF. In DNA form, the CDR3 reads TGTGCCAGCAGCGTGTCGGCTCTACCCGGGAACTATGGCTACACCTTC. The genes are TRBV9 and TRBJ1-2; D ambiguous. CDR1 is SGDLS and CDR2 is YYNGEE in the germline V gene. The V and J ends lost 2 bases and 2 bases respectively, with 16 bases between them. The CDR3 has 16 residues.

The chain carries TRBV18 and TRBJ1-2; TRBD1 aligns across 7 bases. Germline trimming cut 3 bases from V and 5 bases from J; bases unmatched to any gene: 9. Germline V gene lookup returns CDR1 KGHSH and CDR2 LQKENI. CDR3 length: 15 amino acids. The CDR3 coding sequence is TGTGCCAGCTCACCTACGAGGGACAGCGAGTATGGCTACACCTTC. It translates to CASSPTRDSEYGYTF. The full variable domain, with the rest looked up from reference TRBV18 and TRBJ1-2, is NAGVMQNPRHLVRRRGQEARLRCSPMKGHSHVYWYRQLPEEGLKFMVYLQKENIIDESGMPKERFSAEFPKEGPSILRIQQVVRGDSAAYFCASSPTRDSEYGYTFGSGTRLTVV.

The chain couples TRBV20-1 to TRBJ1-4; possibly TRBD1 for D (5 bases). The germline gives CDR1 DFQATT, CDR2 SNEGSKA (reference sequence). The length of the CDR3 is 11 residues. V was clipped by 5 bases and J by 8 bases, with 9 bases between them. CDR3 in amino acids: CSAAGTEKLFF. CDR3 bases: TGCAGTGCTGCCGGGACGGAAAAACTGTTTTTT.

The J gene is TRBJ2-2, the V gene TRBV5-1; 11 bases line up with TRBD1. The junction had 9 bases not matched to a gene; V was cut back by 0 bases and J by 5 bases. This CDR3 region has 18 residues. Per the germline V gene, CDR1 is SGHRS and CDR2 is YFSETQ. The CDR3 nucleotides are TGCGCCAGCAGCTTGGATATACCGGGACAGGGGGGGACCGGGGAGCTGTTTTTT. It encodes CASSLDIPGQGGTGELFF.